The rows below give T cell receptor beta chains drawn from one sample of a study of blood T cell repertoires in COVID-19. Here immunoSEQ multiplex PCR was the method, and the copy in TCRdb shows in-frame clones only, minus some. This table holds hundreds of thousands of clones, about nine tenths found once. The sequenced sample consisted of peripheral blood. The receptors stem from a woman between 50 and 59 years old who had recovered from COVID-19. The CDR3 runs from the conserved cysteine through the conserved F or W. A D gene is named only where the DNA matches it firmly. Only part of the rows carry a size: once, few, many, or a class if the clone is expanded.

CDR3: CASSLDWSAGGYGYTF
DNA: TGTGCCAGCAGCTTAGATTGGTCCGCAGGGGGCTATGGCTACACCTTC
size: NA
J: TRBJ1-2
V: TRBV7-2
D: TRBD1

CDR3: CASSLNGAEAFF
DNA: TGTGCCAGCAGCTTAAACGGGGCTGAAGCTTTCTTT
size: NA
J: TRBJ1-1
V: TRBV7-9
D: NA

CDR3: CASSLASAGNYGYTF
DNA: TGTGCCAGCAGCTTAGCCTCGGCGGGAAACTATGGCTACACCTTC
size: NA
J: TRBJ1-2
V: TRBV7-2
D: NA

CDR3: CASSLIRGGTYEQYF
DNA: TGCGCCAGCAGCCTCATACGCGGGGGAACCTACGAGCAGTACTTC
size: NA
J: TRBJ2-7
V: TRBV4-1
D: TRBD2

CDR3: CASSLDPTGNEQFF
DNA: TGTGCCAGCAGCTTAGACCCAACGGGCAATGAGCAGTTCTTC
size: once
J: TRBJ2-1
V: TRBV7-2
D: NA

CDR3: CASSRTGRGETQYF
DNA: TGTGCCAGCAGTCGTACCGGACGCGGGGAGACCCAGTACTTC
size: NA
J: TRBJ2-5
V: TRBV2
D: NA

CDR3: CASSADREYEQYF
DNA: TGTGCCAGCAGCGCGGACAGGGAATACGAGCAGTACTTC
size: NA
J: TRBJ2-7
V: TRBV5-6
D: TRBD1

CDR3: CASSLDRLTEAFF
DNA: TGTGCCAGCAGCTTGGACAGGCTAACTGAAGCTTTCTTT
size: NA
J: TRBJ1-1
V: TRBV5-8
D: NA

CDR3: CASSAGSGQGRRSTEAFF
DNA: TGTGCCAGTAGTGCCGGGTCGGGACAGGGCAGAAGGAGCACTGAAGCTTTCTTT
size: NA
J: TRBJ1-1
V: TRBV19
D: TRBD1

CDR3: CASSQGRTAFF
DNA: TGTGCCAGCAGCCAAGGTCGGACTGCTTTCTTT
size: NA
J: TRBJ1-1
V: TRBV3-1/TRBV3-2
D: NA

CDR3: CASSFLGHRTDTQYF
DNA: TGTGCCAGCAGCTTCCTGGGACATCGGACAGATACGCAGTATTTT
size: NA
J: TRBJ2-3
V: TRBV11-2
D: NA

CDR3: CSVGQGKGYTF
DNA: TGCAGCGTGGGTCAGGGAAAGGGCTACACCTTC
size: NA
J: TRBJ1-2
V: TRBV29-1
D: NA

CDR3: CASIGTGGHYGYTF
DNA: TGTGCCAGCATCGGGACAGGGGGACACTATGGCTACACCTTC
size: NA
J: TRBJ1-2
V: TRBV6-5
D: TRBD1

CDR3: CASSPRGRPPEAFF
DNA: TGTGCCAGTAGCCCCAGGGGGCGCCCTCCTGAAGCTTTCTTT
size: NA
J: TRBJ1-1
V: TRBV19
D: TRBD1

CDR3: CASSVFAGRAPGELFF
DNA: TGTGCCAGTAGTGTCTTCGCGGGGAGGGCCCCCGGGGAGCTGTTTTTT
size: NA
J: TRBJ2-2
V: TRBV19
D: TRBD2

CDR3: CASSPRDRASYEQYF
DNA: TGTGCCAGCAGCCCCCGGGACAGAGCATCCTACGAGCAGTACTTC
size: NA
J: TRBJ2-7
V: TRBV7-9
D: TRBD1

CDR3: CASSPWGLAGGEQFF
DNA: TGTGCCAGCAGTCCGTGGGGACTAGCGGGTGGCGAGCAGTTCTTC
size: NA
J: TRBJ2-1
V: TRBV6-2/TRBV6-3
D: TRBD2

CDR3: CASSINQGNTGELFF
DNA: TGTGCCAGCAGCATTAATCAGGGGAACACCGGGGAGCTGTTTTTT
size: NA
J: TRBJ2-2
V: TRBV7-9
D: NA

CDR3: CSIETHGQGYGYTF
DNA: TGCAGCATCGAAACCCACGGACAGGGTTATGGCTACACCTTC
size: NA
J: TRBJ1-2
V: TRBV29-1
D: TRBD1

CDR3: CAWSGGLVYEQYF
DNA: TGTGCCTGGAGTGGGGGACTGGTCTACGAGCAGTACTTC
size: NA
J: TRBJ2-7
V: TRBV30
D: NA

CDR3: CSVGDRLAGANVLTF
DNA: TGCAGCGTTGGCGACAGGCTGGCTGGGGCCAACGTCCTGACTTTC
size: NA
J: TRBJ2-6
V: TRBV29-1
D: NA

CDR3: CASRQRTDTQYF
DNA: TGTGCCAGCAGACAACGCACAGATACGCAGTATTTT
size: NA
J: TRBJ2-3
V: TRBV27
D: NA

CDR3: CASSFYRESGGYTF
DNA: TGTGCCAGCAGTTTTTACAGGGAGTCGGGCGGCTACACCTTC
size: NA
J: TRBJ1-2
V: TRBV6-5
D: NA

CDR3: CASSSRGTYNEQFF
DNA: TGTGCCAGCAGCTCGCGGGGAACCTACAATGAGCAGTTCTTC
size: NA
J: TRBJ2-1
V: TRBV5-8
D: NA

CDR3: CASIQGLVNTEAFF
DNA: TGTGCCAGCATACAGGGTCTGGTGAACACTGAAGCTTTCTTT
size: NA
J: TRBJ1-1
V: TRBV21-1
D: NA

CDR3: CASSTILSDTEAFF
DNA: TGTGCCAGTAGTACCATACTCTCGGACACTGAAGCTTTCTTT
size: once
J: TRBJ1-1
V: TRBV19
D: NA

CDR3: CASSPPGTDTEETQYF
DNA: TGTGCCAGCTCACCGCCGGGGACAGACACCGAAGAGACCCAGTACTTC
size: NA
J: TRBJ2-5
V: TRBV18
D: TRBD1

CDR3: CASSLLAGSSYNEQFF
DNA: TGTGCCAGCAGTTTGCTAGCGGGATCCTCCTACAATGAGCAGTTCTTC
size: once
J: TRBJ2-1
V: TRBV27
D: TRBD2

CDR3: CASNRGAGELFF
DNA: TGTGCCAGCAACAGGGGGGCCGGGGAGCTGTTTTTT
size: NA
J: TRBJ2-2
V: TRBV2
D: TRBD1

CDR3: CASSPGGDYSPLHF
DNA: TGCGCCAGCAGCCCAGGGGGCGATTACTCACCCCTCCACTTT
size: NA
J: TRBJ1-6
V: TRBV5-1
D: TRBD1

CDR3: CASGISGGFSYNEQFF
DNA: TGCGCCAGCGGTATTAGCGGGGGGTTCTCCTACAATGAGCAGTTCTTC
size: NA
J: TRBJ2-1
V: TRBV5-1
D: TRBD2

CDR3: CASSSEADRGLNYGYTF
DNA: TGCGCCAGCAGCTCAGAAGCGGACAGGGGGCTGAACTATGGCTACACCTTC
size: NA
J: TRBJ1-2
V: TRBV5-1
D: TRBD1

CDR3: CASSQVTWAKLFF
DNA: TGTGCCAGCAGCCAGGTCACATGGGCGAAACTGTTTTTT
size: few
J: TRBJ1-4
V: TRBV14
D: NA

CDR3: CASSLDRVAGANVLTF
DNA: TGCGCCAGCAGCTTGGACAGGGTGGCTGGGGCCAACGTCCTGACTTTC
size: NA
J: TRBJ2-6
V: TRBV5-1
D: NA

CDR3: CAWRRAGNEQFF
DNA: TGTGCCTGGAGGAGGGCGGGCAATGAGCAGTTCTTC
size: NA
J: TRBJ2-1
V: TRBV30
D: NA

CDR3: CASRARGSSEAFF
DNA: TGTGCCAGCAGGGCACGGGGGTCCTCGGAAGCTTTCTTT
size: NA
J: TRBJ1-1
V: TRBV2
D: NA

CDR3: CASSPQAALDYGYTF
DNA: TGTGCCAGCAGCCCCCAGGCAGCTTTGGACTATGGCTACACCTTC
size: NA
J: TRBJ1-2
V: TRBV9
D: NA

CDR3: CAWSVLRVSLTEAFF
DNA: TGTGCCTGGAGTGTACTGCGGGTTAGCTTAACTGAAGCTTTCTTT
size: NA
J: TRBJ1-1
V: TRBV30
D: NA

CDR3: CSVVGVSRETQYF
DNA: TGCAGCGTTGTAGGGGTTTCGAGAGAGACCCAGTACTTC
size: NA
J: TRBJ2-5
V: TRBV29-1
D: NA

CDR3: CASSMSGQLYGYTF
DNA: TGTGCCAGTAGTATGAGCGGGCAGCTCTATGGCTACACCTTC
size: NA
J: TRBJ1-2
V: TRBV19
D: NA

CDR3: CASSVHLTGFLGEQFF
DNA: TGTGCCAGCAGCGTCCACCTTACAGGGTTTTTAGGTGAGCAGTTCTTC
size: NA
J: TRBJ2-1
V: TRBV9
D: NA